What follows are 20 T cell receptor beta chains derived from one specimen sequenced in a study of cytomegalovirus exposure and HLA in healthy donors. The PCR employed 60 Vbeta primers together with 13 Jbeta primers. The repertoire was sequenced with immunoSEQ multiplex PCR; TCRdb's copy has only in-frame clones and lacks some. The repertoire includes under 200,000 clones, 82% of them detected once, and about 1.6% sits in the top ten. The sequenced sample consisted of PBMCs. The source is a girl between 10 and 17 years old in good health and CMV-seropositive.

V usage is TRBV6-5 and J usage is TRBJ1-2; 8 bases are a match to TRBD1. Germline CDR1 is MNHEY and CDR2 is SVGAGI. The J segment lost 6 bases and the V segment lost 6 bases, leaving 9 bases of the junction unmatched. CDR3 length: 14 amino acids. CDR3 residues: CASRQQGVKDGYTF. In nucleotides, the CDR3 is TGTGCCAGCAGACAACAGGGGGTAAAGGATGGCTACACCTTC.

The CDR3 nucleotides read TGCGCCAGCAGCCAAGATTACAGGACTAACTATGGCTACACCTTC. Encoded protein: CASSQDYRTNYGYTF. V gene TRBV4-3 combines with J gene TRBJ1-2; D is possibly TRBD1 (5 bases). From germline, CDR1 is LGHNA and CDR2 YSLEER. V was cut by 0 bases and J by 0 bases, with 8 bases left in between. This CDR3 spans 15 amino acids.

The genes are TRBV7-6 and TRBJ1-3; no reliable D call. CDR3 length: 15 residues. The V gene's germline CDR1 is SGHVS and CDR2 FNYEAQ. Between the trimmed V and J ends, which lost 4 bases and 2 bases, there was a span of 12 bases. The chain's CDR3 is CASSSVGSPGNTIYF. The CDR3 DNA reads TGTGCCAGCAGCTCCGTGGGTAGCCCTGGAAACACCATATATTTT.

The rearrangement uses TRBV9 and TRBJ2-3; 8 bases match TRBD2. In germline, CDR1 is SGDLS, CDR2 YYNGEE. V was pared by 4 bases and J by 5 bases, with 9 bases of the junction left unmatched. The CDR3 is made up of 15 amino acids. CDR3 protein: CASSRTSYGQDTQYF. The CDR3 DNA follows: TGTGCCAGCAGCCGGACTAGCTATGGTCAAGATACGCAGTATTTT. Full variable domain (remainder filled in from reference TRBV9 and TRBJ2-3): DSGVTQTPKHLITATGQRVTLRCSPRSGDLSVYWYQQSLDQGLQFLIQYYNGEERAKGNILERFSAQQFPDLHSELNLSSLELGDSALYFCASSRTSYGQDTQYFGPGTRLTVL.

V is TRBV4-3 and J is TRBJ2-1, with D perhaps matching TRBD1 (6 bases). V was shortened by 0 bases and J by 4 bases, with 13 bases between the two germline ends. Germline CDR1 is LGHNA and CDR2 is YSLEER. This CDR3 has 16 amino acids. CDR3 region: CASSQDLRGLYNEQFF. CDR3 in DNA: TGCGCCAGCAGCCAAGATCTCAGGGGATTGTACAATGAGCAGTTCTTC.

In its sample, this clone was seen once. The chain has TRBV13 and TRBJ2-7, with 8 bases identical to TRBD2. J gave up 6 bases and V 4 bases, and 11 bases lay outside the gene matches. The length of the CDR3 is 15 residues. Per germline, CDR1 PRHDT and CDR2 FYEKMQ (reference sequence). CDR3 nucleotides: TGTGCCAGCAGCTCACCGGGACTAGATCTCGGCGAGCAGTACTTC. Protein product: CASSSPGLDLGEQYF.

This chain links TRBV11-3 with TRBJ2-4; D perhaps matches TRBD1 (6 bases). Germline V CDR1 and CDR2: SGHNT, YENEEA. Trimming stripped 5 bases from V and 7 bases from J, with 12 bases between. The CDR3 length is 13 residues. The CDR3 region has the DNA TGTGCCAGCAGCCCGACAGGACAGAACATTCAGTACTTC. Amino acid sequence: CASSPTGQNIQYF.

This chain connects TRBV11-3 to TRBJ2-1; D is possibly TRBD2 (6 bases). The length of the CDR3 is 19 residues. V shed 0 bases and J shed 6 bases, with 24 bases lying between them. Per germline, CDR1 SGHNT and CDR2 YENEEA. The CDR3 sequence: CASSLDSHLDGGRGNEQFF. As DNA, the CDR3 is TGTGCCAGCAGCTTAGATTCCCACCTCGATGGGGGGAGAGGCAATGAGCAGTTCTTC.

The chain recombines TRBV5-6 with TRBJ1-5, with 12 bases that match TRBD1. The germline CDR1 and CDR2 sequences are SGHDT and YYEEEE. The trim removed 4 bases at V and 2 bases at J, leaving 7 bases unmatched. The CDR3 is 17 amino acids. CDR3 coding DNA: TGTGCCAGCAGCACCGGGACAGGGGGCGTCGGCAATCAGCCCCAGCATTTT. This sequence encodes CASSTGTGGVGNQPQHF. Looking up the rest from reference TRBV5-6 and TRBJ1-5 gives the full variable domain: DAGVTQSPTHLIKTRGQQVTLRCSPKSGHDTVSWYQQALGQGPQFIFQYYEEEERQRGNFPDRFSGHQFPNYSSELNVNALLLGDSALYLCASSTGTGGVGNQPQHFGDGTRLSIL.

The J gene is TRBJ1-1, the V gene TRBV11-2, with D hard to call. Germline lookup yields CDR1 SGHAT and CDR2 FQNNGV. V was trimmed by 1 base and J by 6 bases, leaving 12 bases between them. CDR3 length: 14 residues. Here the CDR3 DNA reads TGTGCCAGCAGCTTAGTGAGAGGGAGGGCTGAAGCTTTCTTT. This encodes CASSLVRGRAEAFF.

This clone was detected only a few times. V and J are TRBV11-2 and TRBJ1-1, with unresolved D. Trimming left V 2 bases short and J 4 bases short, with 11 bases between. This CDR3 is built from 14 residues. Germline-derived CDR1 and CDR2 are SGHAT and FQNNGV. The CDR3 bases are TGTGCCAGCAGCTTACAGGATGAAGGCACTGAAGCTTTCTTT. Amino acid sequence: CASSLQDEGTEAFF.

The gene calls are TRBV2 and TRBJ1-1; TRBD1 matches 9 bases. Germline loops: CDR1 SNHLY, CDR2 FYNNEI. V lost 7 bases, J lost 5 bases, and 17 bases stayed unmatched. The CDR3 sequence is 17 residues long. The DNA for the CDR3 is TGTGCCAGCAAGGACGGGAGGGGGGACAGGGAGGGAACTGAAGCTTTCTTT. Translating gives CASKDGRGDREGTEAFF.

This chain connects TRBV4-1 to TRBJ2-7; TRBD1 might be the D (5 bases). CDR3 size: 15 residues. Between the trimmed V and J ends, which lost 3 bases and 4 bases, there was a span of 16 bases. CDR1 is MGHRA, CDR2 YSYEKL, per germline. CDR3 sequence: CASSQGQDTAYEQYF. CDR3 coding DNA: TGCGCCAGCAGCCAGGGGCAGGACACCGCATACGAGCAGTACTTC.

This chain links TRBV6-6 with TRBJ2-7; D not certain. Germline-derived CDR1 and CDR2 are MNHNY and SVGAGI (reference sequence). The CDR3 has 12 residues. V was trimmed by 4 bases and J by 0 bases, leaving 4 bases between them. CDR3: CASSSLSYEQYF. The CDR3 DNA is TGTGCCAGCAGTTCCCTCTCCTACGAGCAGTACTTC.

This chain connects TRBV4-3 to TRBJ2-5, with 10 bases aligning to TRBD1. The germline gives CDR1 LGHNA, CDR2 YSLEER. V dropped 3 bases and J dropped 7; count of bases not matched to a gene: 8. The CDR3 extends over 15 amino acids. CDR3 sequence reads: CASSHLTGGRGTQYF. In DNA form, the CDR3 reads TGCGCCAGCAGCCACCTGACAGGGGGCAGAGGGACCCAGTACTTC.

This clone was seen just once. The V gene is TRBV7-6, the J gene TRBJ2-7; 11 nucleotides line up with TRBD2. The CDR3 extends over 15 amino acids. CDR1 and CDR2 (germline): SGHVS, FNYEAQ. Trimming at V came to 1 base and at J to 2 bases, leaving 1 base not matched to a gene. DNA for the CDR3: TGTGCCAGCAGCTTAGGACTAGCGGGACCCTACGAGCAGTACTTC. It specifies CASSLGLAGPYEQYF. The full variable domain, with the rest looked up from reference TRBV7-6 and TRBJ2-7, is GAGVSQSPRYKVTKRGQDVALRCDPISGHVSLYWYRQALGQGPEFLTYFNYEAQQDKSGLPNDRFSAERPEGSISTLTIQRTEQRDSAMYRCASSLGLAGPYEQYFGPGTRLTVT.

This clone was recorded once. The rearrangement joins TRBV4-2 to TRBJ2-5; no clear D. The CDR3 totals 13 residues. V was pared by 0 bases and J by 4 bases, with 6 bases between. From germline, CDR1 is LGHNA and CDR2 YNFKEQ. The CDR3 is CASSQESGETQYF. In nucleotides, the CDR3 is TGTGCCAGCAGCCAAGAGTCGGGAGAGACCCAGTACTTC.

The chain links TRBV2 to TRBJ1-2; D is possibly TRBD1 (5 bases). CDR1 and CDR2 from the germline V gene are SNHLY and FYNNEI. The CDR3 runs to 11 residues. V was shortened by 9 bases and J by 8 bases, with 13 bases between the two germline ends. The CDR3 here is CARFIRGGYTF. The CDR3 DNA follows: TGTGCCAGATTCATACGGGGGGGCTACACCTTC.

In DNA, the CDR3 is TGTGCCAGCAGTTACACCGGGACTTACTCCTACGAGCAGTACTTC. Amino acids: CASSYTGTYSYEQYF. The V gene is TRBV6-5, the J gene TRBJ2-7; maybe TRBD2 (6 bases). Trimming left V 2 bases short and J 0 bases short, with 11 bases between. The CDR3 spans 15 residues. Looked up from germline, CDR1 is MNHEY and CDR2 is SVGAGI.

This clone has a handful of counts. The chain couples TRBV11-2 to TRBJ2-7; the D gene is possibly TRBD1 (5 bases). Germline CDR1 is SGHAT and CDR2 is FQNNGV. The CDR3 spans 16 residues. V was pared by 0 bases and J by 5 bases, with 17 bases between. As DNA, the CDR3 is TGTGCCAGCAGCTTAGATTCCGGTCCGGCAGGGCACGAGCAGTACTTC. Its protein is CASSLDSGPAGHEQYF.